The sequence of this T cell receptor beta chain was determined in a study of OX40 agonist ivuxolimab in advanced cancers. Whole-study context: Patients were given ivuxolimab, an antibody that agonizes OX40 (CD134).

If patients had autoimmune disease history or systemic immunosuppression, they were excluded. Assay used: immunoSEQ multiplex PCR; TCRdb lists only in-frame clones, some missing. The table includes tens of thousands of clones, 75% to 90% detected once. Germline loops: CDR1 SGDLS, CDR2 YYNGEE. This CDR3 comprises 16 residues. J lost 4 bases, V lost 3 bases, and 12 bases had no gene match. The clonotype was recovered from an adult with an advanced solid tumor such as melanoma, head and neck, liver or kidney cancer. The rearrangement links TRBV9 to TRBJ2-7, with 8 bases matching TRBD2. The sequencing used CD4+ or CD8+ T cells sorted from blood, collected in a trial of the OX40 agonist ivuxolimab. This chain's CDR3 is CASSAGGASVIYEQYF. The CDR3 DNA follows: TGTGCCAGCAGCGCCGGGGGGGCTAGCGTTATTTACGAGCAGTACTTC.